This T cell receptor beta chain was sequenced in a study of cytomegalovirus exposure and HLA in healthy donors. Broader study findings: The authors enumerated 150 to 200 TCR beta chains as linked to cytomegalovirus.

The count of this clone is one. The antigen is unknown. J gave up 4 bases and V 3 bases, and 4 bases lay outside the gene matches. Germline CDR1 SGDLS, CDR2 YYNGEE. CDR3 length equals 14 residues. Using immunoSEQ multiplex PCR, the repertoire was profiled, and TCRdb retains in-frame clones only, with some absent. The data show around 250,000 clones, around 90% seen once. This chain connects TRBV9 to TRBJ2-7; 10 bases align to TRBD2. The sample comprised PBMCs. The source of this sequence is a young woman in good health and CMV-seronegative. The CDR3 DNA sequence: TGTGCCAGCAGCGATGGGACTAGCGAGTACGAGCAGTACTTC. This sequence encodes CASSDGTSEYEQYF.